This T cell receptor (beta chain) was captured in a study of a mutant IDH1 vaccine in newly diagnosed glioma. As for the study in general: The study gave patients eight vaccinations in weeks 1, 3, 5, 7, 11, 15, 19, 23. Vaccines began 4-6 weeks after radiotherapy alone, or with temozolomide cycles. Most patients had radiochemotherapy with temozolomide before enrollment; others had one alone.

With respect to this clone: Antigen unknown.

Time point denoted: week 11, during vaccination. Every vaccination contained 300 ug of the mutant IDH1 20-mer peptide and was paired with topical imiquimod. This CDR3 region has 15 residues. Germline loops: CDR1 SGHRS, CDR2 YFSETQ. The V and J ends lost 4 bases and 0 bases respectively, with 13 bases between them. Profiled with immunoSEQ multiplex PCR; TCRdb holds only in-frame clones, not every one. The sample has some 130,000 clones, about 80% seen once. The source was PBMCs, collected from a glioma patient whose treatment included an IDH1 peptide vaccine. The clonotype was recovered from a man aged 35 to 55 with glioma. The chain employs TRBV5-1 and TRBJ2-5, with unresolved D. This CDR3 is CASSPQAAHQETQYF. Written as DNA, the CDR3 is TGCGCCAGCAGCCCCCAGGCGGCGCACCAAGAGACCCAGTACTTC.